The next 11 T cell receptor beta chains were all read from a single sample in a study of T-cell memory formation after mild COVID-19. TCRdb processed the 5' RACE reads anew with MiXCR; each CDR3 protein has one entry. The sample shows roughly 400,000 distinct CDR3 sequences, about 17% of them seen only once. Specimen: PBMCs or a T cell subset sorted from them (not recorded which). These receptors were taken from a man aged 18 to 29 who had mild COVID-19 (a few samples of this study predate the infection). Cell type and time point are not known.

This clonotype was seen a few times. The chain links TRBV20-1 to TRBJ1-2; D call uncertain. Germline V gene sequence: CDR1 DFQATT, CDR2 SNEGSKA (reference sequence). Deletions cut 3 bases from V and 4 bases from J, with 12 bases between. The CDR3 totals 13 residues. This CDR3 reads CSASHSDSYGYTF. In nucleotides, the CDR3 is TGCAGTGCTAGCCACAGCGATAGCTATGGCTACACCTTC.

The chain is built from TRBV7-2 and TRBJ2-1; the match to TRBD2 covers 9 bases. Losses at the gene ends were 3 bases for V and 4 bases for J; bases not matched to a gene: 1. Germline V gives CDR1 SGHTA, CDR2 FQGNSA. The length of the CDR3 is 14 residues. The CDR3 reads CASSLGLAYNEQFF. The CDR3 coding sequence is TGTGCCAGCAGCTTGGGACTAGCTTACAATGAGCAGTTCTTC.

Only a few counts were recorded for this clonotype. V usage is TRBV5-1 and J usage is TRBJ1-2; 10 nucleotides align to TRBD1. This CDR3 is 14 amino acids long. J lost 7 bases, V lost 4 bases, and 7 bases had no gene match. Germline assignment: CDR1 SGHRS and CDR2 YFSETQ. The CDR3 is CASSPGQGESGYTF. The CDR3 region has the DNA TGCGCCAGCAGCCCCGGACAGGGGGAGAGTGGCTACACCTTC.

The chain carries TRBV9 and TRBJ1-2, with TRBD1 matching over 12 bases. Germline V CDR1 and CDR2: SGDLS, YYNGEE. The J segment lost 4 bases and the V segment lost 6 bases, leaving 4 bases of the junction unmatched. This CDR3 spans 14 amino acids. CDR3 loop: CASIGGQGAYGYTF. The CDR3 bases are TGTGCCAGCATCGGGGGACAGGGGGCCTATGGCTACACCTTC.

This clonotype came up a few times. The CDR3 coding sequence is TGCAGTGCTAGAGAGACAGGGACCTTCACTGAAGCTTTCTTT. Its translation: CSARETGTFTEAFF. V is TRBV20-1 and J is TRBJ1-1, with 7 bases lining up with TRBD1. With V trimmed by 0 bases and J by 4 bases, 5 bases remained unmatched. CDR3 length equals 14 residues. From germline, CDR1 is DFQATT and CDR2 SNEGSKA (reference sequence).

The table lists this clonotype with a few counts. The V call is TRBV20-1, the J call TRBJ1-5; D gene uncertain. This CDR3 is built from 13 residues. The germline CDR1 and CDR2 sequences are DFQATT and SNEGSKA (reference sequence). With 0 bases removed from V and 11 bases from J, the gap between germline ends came to 14 bases. The CDR3: CSARDRRVASQHF. The CDR3 bases are TGCAGTGCTAGAGATCGAAGGGTGGCGTCCCAGCATTTT.

This clonotype was counted a few times. The J gene is TRBJ2-4, the V gene TRBV5-1; a weak D match, TRBD1 (5 bases). In germline, CDR1 is SGHRS, CDR2 YFSETQ. V was trimmed by 0 bases and J by 0 bases, leaving 13 bases between them. The CDR3 has 17 residues. CDR3: CASSLDFGRVAKNIQYF. The DNA for the CDR3 is TGCGCCAGCAGCTTGGATTTTGGCAGGGTAGCCAAAAACATTCAGTACTTC.

This chain connects TRBV11-2 to TRBJ2-7; a weak D match, TRBD2 (6 bases). Trimming took off 5 bases at V and 3 bases at J, with 20 bases between the two ends. This CDR3 contains 16 residues. CDR1 is SGHAT, CDR2 FQNNGV, per germline. The CDR3 spells CASSLREAALGYEQYF. The CDR3 DNA follows: TGTGCCAGCAGCCTAAGGGAGGCGGCCTTGGGCTACGAGCAGTACTTC.

This clonotype has a count of ten or more. The chain couples TRBV18 to TRBJ2-1; D gene uncertain. With 0 bases removed from V and 3 bases from J, the gap between germline ends came to 9 bases. The CDR3 extends over 15 amino acids. The germline gives CDR1 KGHSH, CDR2 LQKENI. In DNA, the CDR3 is TGTGCCAGCTCACCACCCGACGGAAACTACAATGAGCAGTTCTTC. Protein sequence: CASSPPDGNYNEQFF.

This clonotype was counted between two and nine times. This chain joins TRBV4-3 and TRBJ1-2, with D maybe TRBD1 (6 bases). Germline CDR1 is LGHNA and CDR2 is YSLEER. V was cut by 0 bases and J by 8 bases, with 13 bases left in between. The CDR3 is 14 residues long. The CDR3 nucleotides are TGCGCCAGCAGCCAAGATGGGGGCCGGCGGGGCTACACCTTC. It is translated as CASSQDGGRRGYTF.

The sample holds a few counts of this clonotype. V is TRBV7-2 and J is TRBJ2-5; no clear D gene. V lost 2 bases and J 1 base, leaving 14 bases between the germline ends. Germline V CDR1 and CDR2: SGHTA, FQGNSA. This CDR3 spans 16 amino acids. CDR3 bases: TGTGCCAGCAGCTTACCGATTCTACCGGTCCAAGAGACCCAGTACTTC. The encoded protein is CASSLPILPVQETQYF.